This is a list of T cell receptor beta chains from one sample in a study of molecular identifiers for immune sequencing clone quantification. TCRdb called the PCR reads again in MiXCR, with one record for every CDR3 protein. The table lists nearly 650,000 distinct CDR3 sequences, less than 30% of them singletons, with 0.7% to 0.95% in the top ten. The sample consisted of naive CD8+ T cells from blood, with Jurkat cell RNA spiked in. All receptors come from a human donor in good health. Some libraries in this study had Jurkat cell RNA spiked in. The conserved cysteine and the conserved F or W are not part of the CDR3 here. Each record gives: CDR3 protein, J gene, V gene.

CDR3 protein: ASSLEREGQYVQY
J gene: TRBJ2-7
V gene: TRBV5-1

CDR3 protein: ASSQDRAGGNHEQY
J gene: TRBJ2-7
V gene: TRBV4-3

CDR3 protein: ATSVAILRGAEAF
J gene: TRBJ1-1
V gene: TRBV24-1

CDR3 protein: ASSLEVWREDGTDTQY
J gene: TRBJ2-3
V gene: TRBV7-3

CDR3 protein: ASRSRQENTEAF
J gene: TRBJ1-1
V gene: TRBV7-8

CDR3 protein: ASSSRGTGGSEKLF
J gene: TRBJ1-4
V gene: TRBV7-9

CDR3 protein: ASTSGTGFWEQY
J gene: TRBJ2-7
V gene: TRBV12-3/TRBV12-4

CDR3 protein: ASSPSHNQPQH
J gene: TRBJ1-5
V gene: TRBV18

CDR3 protein: ASKTVNTEAF
J gene: TRBJ1-1
V gene: TRBV28

CDR3 protein: ASSLGLNNYGYT
J gene: TRBJ1-2
V gene: TRBV28

CDR3 protein: ASSFPPGATNTGELF
J gene: TRBJ2-2
V gene: TRBV28

CDR3 protein: ASSFPLGFGYERY
J gene: TRBJ2-7
V gene: TRBV7-8

CDR3 protein: ASSASQAIGYGYT
J gene: TRBJ1-2
V gene: TRBV19

CDR3 protein: SAREVAGEVTQY
J gene: TRBJ2-3
V gene: TRBV20-1

CDR3 protein: ASSIAESALEQY
J gene: TRBJ2-7
V gene: TRBV19

CDR3 protein: ASQKVGFYNEQF
J gene: TRBJ2-1
V gene: TRBV7-8

CDR3 protein: AIRANTGELF
J gene: TRBJ2-2
V gene: TRBV10-3

CDR3 protein: ASTPWPEAF
J gene: TRBJ1-1
V gene: TRBV2

CDR3 protein: ATSDSAATGELF
J gene: TRBJ2-2
V gene: TRBV24-1

CDR3 protein: AWSSTGGMGDTQY
J gene: TRBJ2-3
V gene: TRBV30

CDR3 protein: ASSIDVRTNYGYT
J gene: TRBJ1-2
V gene: TRBV19

CDR3 protein: ASSFRGERTEAF
J gene: TRBJ1-1
V gene: TRBV5-1

CDR3 protein: ASSPSTGQGEKPF
J gene: TRBJ1-4
V gene: TRBV9

CDR3 protein: ASSQGQGVDTQY
J gene: TRBJ2-3
V gene: TRBV4-3

CDR3 protein: ASSQVLGNGYT
J gene: TRBJ1-2
V gene: TRBV14

CDR3 protein: ASSVEGYNEQF
J gene: TRBJ2-1
V gene: TRBV9

CDR3 protein: ASSYSSDRHAIEQY
J gene: TRBJ2-7
V gene: TRBV6-5

CDR3 protein: ASSPTPPGVVQY
J gene: TRBJ2-4
V gene: TRBV27

CDR3 protein: ASSLGGFTDTQY
J gene: TRBJ2-3
V gene: TRBV12-3/TRBV12-4

CDR3 protein: ASSEQHTEAF
J gene: TRBJ1-1
V gene: TRBV25-1

CDR3 protein: ASSYAGSGTEAL
J gene: TRBJ1-1
V gene: TRBV6-5

CDR3 protein: RVVVAGGPHAQY
J gene: TRBJ2-7
V gene: TRBV29-1

CDR3 protein: ASTRADRDMNGYT
J gene: TRBJ1-2
V gene: TRBV4-1

CDR3 protein: SASPGLALNEQF
J gene: TRBJ2-1
V gene: TRBV20-1

CDR3 protein: ASSFGTSLYEQY
J gene: TRBJ2-7
V gene: TRBV19

CDR3 protein: ASNGQGNNEQF
J gene: TRBJ2-1
V gene: TRBV7-9

CDR3 protein: ASSLGQGYSYNSPLH
J gene: TRBJ1-6
V gene: TRBV5-1

CDR3 protein: ASSFGGGGVGPQH
J gene: TRBJ1-5
V gene: TRBV7-2

CDR3 protein: ASSLGGANTEAF
J gene: TRBJ1-1
V gene: TRBV7-8

CDR3 protein: ASSLTGANTGELF
J gene: TRBJ2-2
V gene: TRBV7-7

CDR3 protein: ASSVFWQDTGELF
J gene: TRBJ2-2
V gene: TRBV9

CDR3 protein: SVTLAGGPQYEQY
J gene: TRBJ2-7
V gene: TRBV29-1

CDR3 protein: AWDQIAGTEAF
J gene: TRBJ1-1
V gene: TRBV30

CDR3 protein: ASSLASGDFTDTQY
J gene: TRBJ2-3
V gene: TRBV7-9

CDR3 protein: ASSELWTGGFSGNQPQH
J gene: TRBJ1-5
V gene: TRBV10-1

CDR3 protein: ASSIAGGYNEQF
J gene: TRBJ2-1
V gene: TRBV27

CDR3 protein: ASSQAVRSWDTAQETQY
J gene: TRBJ2-5
V gene: TRBV4-3

CDR3 protein: ATSLGLAGGTDTQY
J gene: TRBJ2-3
V gene: TRBV5-3

CDR3 protein: ASSQDSGGAGDTQY
J gene: TRBJ2-3
V gene: TRBV14

CDR3 protein: ASSYGEKAVNTEAF
J gene: TRBJ1-1
V gene: TRBV6-2/TRBV6-3

CDR3 protein: ASGLGQGVNEQF
J gene: TRBJ2-1
V gene: TRBV12-5

CDR3 protein: AWSVRASGGADTQY
J gene: TRBJ2-3
V gene: TRBV30

CDR3 protein: ASSLDYTNEKLF
J gene: TRBJ1-4
V gene: TRBV18

CDR3 protein: SARDRTGLTGNTIY
J gene: TRBJ1-3
V gene: TRBV20-1

CDR3 protein: AWSDRSDEQF
J gene: TRBJ2-1
V gene: TRBV30

CDR3 protein: ASSLSALYGQY
J gene: TRBJ2-7
V gene: TRBV27

CDR3 protein: ASSSDLTGHEQF
J gene: TRBJ2-1
V gene: TRBV7-2